This TCR beta chain was captured by sequencing in a study of blood T cell repertoires in COVID-19 (dated by TCRdb to 2020 to 2021). Background on the whole study: Collaborator samples came from the United States, Italy and Spain and covered acute and convalescent phases of COVID-19. The material from the prospective study consisted of cDNA or gDNA derived from T cells, B-cell-depleted T cells, or PBMCs. Subjects who had been exposed to COVID-19, were actively infected with it, or had recovered from it provided the deeply sampled blood TCRbeta repertoires that made up the dataset. The repertoires were made available in a free public database intended to serve as a resource for research on the immune response to SARS-CoV-2. The samples were drawn from the first 160 participants of the ongoing ImmuneRACE study and from 1,254 subjects provided by 6 global collaborators. A de-identified subject ID, COVID-19 status, age in years and sex were almost always included in the sample metadata. Where available, HLA class I and class II types were obtained from metadata supplied by the sample provider rather than from assay-based typing. General conclusions and limits of the study: The amount of clinical and demographic metadata varied by source and participant and was provided uncurated.

About this clone: There is no known antigen for this receptor. No quality values exist for individual bases; no much larger clone is one base distant.

The immunoSEQ Assay, a bias-controlled multiplex PCR, was used to amplify TCRbeta CDR3 regions from genomic DNA. Under the source paper's analysis protocol: Nucleated cell counts per sample were estimated from amplification of reference gene primers within the assay. To quantify the absolute abundance of each unique TCRbeta CDR3 rearrangement, sequence reads were collapsed and filtered. For each sample, productive Simpson clonality was calculated as the square root of Simpson's diversity index across productive rearrangements. TCRdb provides this immuneACCESS table in a form limited to in-frame rearrangements. Some clones are lacking; in checked studies, under half of them reflect an unresolved V gene, and why the rest are absent is not known. D and trimming were read from the DNA, whereas the V and J calls and clone size are those reported in that table. The sample includes about 270,000 clones, with roughly nine tenths observed a single time. The ten largest clones capture over 9.5% of the sample.

V was cut back by 5 bases and J by 0 bases, leaving a gap of 21 bases between them. Based on the germline V gene (reference sequence), the CDR1 and CDR2 sequences are SGHKS and YYEKEE. The CDR3, cysteine through phenylalanine, is 18 amino acids long. Just the 54-base CDR3 DNA is kept, in frame starting at base 1. In Seattle, one collaborating source enrolled patients while the infection was active and tracked those patients longitudinally over the course of disease. The collaborating institutions used their own protocols to collect whole blood in K2EDTA tubes. Collaborator samples were shipped for TCRbeta analysis as frozen whole blood, isolated PBMCs, or DNA extracted from either sample type.

Sequenced sample: peripheral blood. The chain employs TRBV5-5 and TRBJ1-3; the D region possibly corresponds to TRBD1 (5 bases align). This TCR was recovered from a woman under 40 with COVID-19, enrolled during active disease. DNA sequence: TGTGCCAGCAGACAAAAATTTAACAGGACCTACTCTGGAAACACCATATATTTT. It specifies CASRQKFNRTYSGNTIYF.